This TCR beta chain derives from a study of T cell responses to AZD1222 COVID-19 vaccine (dated by TCRdb to about 2021). Turning to the overall study: AZD1222 recipients given second doses at about 4 weeks or at about 12 weeks were pooled, since spike-specific TCR depth and breadth were not found to differ between the two schedules. Enrollment into the trials was organized by age into subgroups of 18-55, 56-69 and 70-plus years, and those subgroups contained about 150, 27 and 61 TCR-sequenced participants, respectively. TCR sequencing covered some 250 trial participants: 200 to 220 given two doses of AZD1222 and approximately 25 given two doses of MenACWY control vaccine.

The time point label corresponds to: baseline before first vaccination. Samples from vaccinated people were obtained from the UK trials COV001 and COV002, which included a single-blind randomized controlled phase 2/3 trial of AZD1222 (ChAdOx1 nCoV-19) in healthy adults. Trial participant PBMC samples were collected at day 0 and day 28 after the second dose for TCRbeta chain sequencing. The CDR3 regions of human TCRbeta chains were subjected to immunosequencing. Per the authors' processing: TCRs in the repertoires were compared against a reference library of SARS-CoV-2-specific TCRs that had been generated with the MIRA antigen-specificity platform. Breadth meant the fraction of unique TCRs that were SARS-CoV-2-associated, whereas depth meant the fraction of total T cells that were SARS-CoV-2-associated. Using the MIRA data, each spike-specific TCR was assigned both to the spike region to which the TCR was reactive and to a CD4 or CD8 class. Log10-transformed breadth and depth values were compared by one-way ANOVA with Sidak's multiple comparisons tests. Drawn from immuneACCESS, this table holds only the in-frame rearrangements with V and J called that TCRdb kept. Clones are partly lost; checked studies trace under half to an unresolved V gene and leave the rest unexplained. That table furnishes V, J and clone size, whereas the DNA furnished D and trimming. This sample has 110,000 to 150,000 clones in its table, and approximately 90% of those were observed once. About 4.5% of the sample belongs to the ten largest clones.

On the study overall, not on this receptor specifically: Spike-specific TCR breadth and depth rose significantly after two AZD1222 doses compared with day 0 and with MenACWY recipients. Because no day 14 peak-response samples were available, the repertoires could be characterized only after the peak T cell response. Participants were mostly white British, with more females than males. The authors suggested clonal diversity may have been underestimated. Vaccine-associated CD4 TCRs spanned the whole spike protein, with dominant responses in regions 160-218 and 743-854. In the small 56-69-year group, the increase in depth fell short of significance, most likely because of low power. Nearly half of unique spike-specific TCRs reportedly recognized epitopes outside regions mutated in the B.1.351 and B.1.1.7 variants. Only five to seven AZD1222 recipients were SARS-CoV-2 seropositive at baseline, limiting conclusions about previously exposed vaccinees.

As to this clone: Its antigen is not yet known. Per-base qualities were not stored, and no clone one base away is much larger.

Trimming at the junction amounts to 4 bases on V and 4 bases on J, and the germline ends lie 12 bases apart. From its cysteine to its phenylalanine, the CDR3 spans 14 amino acids. Only CDR3 DNA is held: 42 bases, read in frame from base 1. Reading the germline V gene gives CDR1 SGHDT and CDR2 YYEEEE. This material consisted of peripheral blood, taken on day 0 of AZD1222 vaccination. The chain couples TRBV5-6 to TRBJ1-3, with a tentative D gene TRBD1 over 5 matching bases. The clonotype was recovered from an adult in good health. The nucleotide sequence reads TGTGCCAGCAGCCCCACAGGTTCCGGAAACACCATATATTTT. Translated, this gives CASSPTGSGNTIYF.